The present entry profiles one T cell receptor (beta chain) with its context. No antigen is known for it. Using a J-beta primer mix together with a sample-barcoded 5' primer, a second PCR was run for roughly 7 to 12 cycles. Every single cDNA molecule received a tag from a template-switch adaptor with 12 random nucleotides. TCRdb itself ran the 5' RACE reads through MiXCR, one entry per CDR3 protein. The data hold approximately 780,000 distinct CDR3 sequences, with about 26% observed a single time. The data belong to a study of blood T cells in healthy people across ages. Germline V gene lookup returns CDR1 SGHRS and CDR2 YFSETQ. The V end lost 6 bases, the J end lost 4 bases, and 19 bases lay between the germline ends. The CDR3 length is 15 residues. Study results and limitations: It was the long-lived donors that had more naive CD4+ cells and higher diversity than aged donors.

These sequences were also reported in another study, on T cells of mothers and their children. That work states: Per 15 ul, 1.5 ug of RNA was used, with all extracted RNA going into cDNA synthesis.

The chain is built from TRBV5-1 and TRBJ2-5; D uncertain. The origin of this receptor is a boy aged 5-17 years in good health. What was sequenced was blood. CDR3 amino acids: CASTWPRLAGETQYF. In DNA, the CDR3 is TGCGCCAGCACTTGGCCCCGGCTGGCTGGAGAGACCCAGTACTTC. Drawing the rest from reference TRBV5-1 and TRBJ2-5, the complete variable domain is KAGVTQTPRYLIKTRGQQVTLSCSPISGHRSVSWYQQTPGQGLQFLFEYFSETQRNKGNFPGRFSGRQFSNSRSEMNVSTLELGDSALYLCASTWPRLAGETQYFGPGTRLLVL.